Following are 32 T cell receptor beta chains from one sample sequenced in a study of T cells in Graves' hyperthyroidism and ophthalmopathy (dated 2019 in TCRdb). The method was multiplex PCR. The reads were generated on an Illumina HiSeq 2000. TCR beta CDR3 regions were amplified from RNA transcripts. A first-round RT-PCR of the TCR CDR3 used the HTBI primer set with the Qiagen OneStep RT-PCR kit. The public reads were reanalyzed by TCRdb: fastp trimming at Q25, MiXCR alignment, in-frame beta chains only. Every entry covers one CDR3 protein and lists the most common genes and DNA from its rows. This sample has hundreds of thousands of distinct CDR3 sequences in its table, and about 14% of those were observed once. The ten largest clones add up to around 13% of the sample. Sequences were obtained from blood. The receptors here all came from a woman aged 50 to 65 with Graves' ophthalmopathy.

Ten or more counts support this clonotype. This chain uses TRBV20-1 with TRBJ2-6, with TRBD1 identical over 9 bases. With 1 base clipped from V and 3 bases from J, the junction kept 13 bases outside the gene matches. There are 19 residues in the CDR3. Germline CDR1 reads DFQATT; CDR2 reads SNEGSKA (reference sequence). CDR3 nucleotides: TGCAGTGCTAGAGGCACCGGGACAGGGAAGATGGTTGGGGCCAACGTCCTGACTTTC. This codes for CSARGTGTGKMVGANVLTF.

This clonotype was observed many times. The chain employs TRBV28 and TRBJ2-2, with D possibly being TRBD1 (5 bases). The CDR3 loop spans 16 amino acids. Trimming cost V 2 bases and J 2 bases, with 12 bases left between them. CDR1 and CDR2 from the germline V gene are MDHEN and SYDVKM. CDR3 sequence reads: CASSLGGHLNTGELFF. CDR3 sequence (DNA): TGTGCCAGCAGTTTAGGCGGACACCTTAACACCGGGGAGCTGTTTTTT.

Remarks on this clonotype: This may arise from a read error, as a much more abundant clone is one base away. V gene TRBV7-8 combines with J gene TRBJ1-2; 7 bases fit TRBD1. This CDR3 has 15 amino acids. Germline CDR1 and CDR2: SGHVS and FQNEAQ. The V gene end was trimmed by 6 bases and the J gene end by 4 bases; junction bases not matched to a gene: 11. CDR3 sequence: CASSPQGQGGYGYTF. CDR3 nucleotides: TGTGCCAGCAGTCCCCAGGGGCAGGGGGGCTATGGCTACACCTTC.

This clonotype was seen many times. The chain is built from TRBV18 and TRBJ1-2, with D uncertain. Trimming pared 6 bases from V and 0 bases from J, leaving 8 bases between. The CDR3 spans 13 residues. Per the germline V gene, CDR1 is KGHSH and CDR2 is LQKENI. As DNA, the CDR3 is TGTGCCAGCTCGGACGGAGCTAACTATGGCTACACCTTC. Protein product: CASSDGANYGYTF. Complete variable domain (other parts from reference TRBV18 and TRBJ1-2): NAGVMQNPRHLVRRRGQEARLRCSPMKGHSHVYWYRQLPEEGLKFMVYLQKENIIDESGMPKERFSAEFPKEGPSILRIQQVVRGDSAAYFCASSDGANYGYTFGSGTRLTVV.

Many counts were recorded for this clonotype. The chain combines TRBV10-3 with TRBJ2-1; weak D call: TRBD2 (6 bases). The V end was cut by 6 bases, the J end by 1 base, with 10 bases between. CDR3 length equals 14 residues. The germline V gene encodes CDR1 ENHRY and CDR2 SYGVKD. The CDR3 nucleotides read TGTGCCATCAGGCCCGGGACTTCCTACAATGAGCAGTTCTTC. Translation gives CAIRPGTSYNEQFF.

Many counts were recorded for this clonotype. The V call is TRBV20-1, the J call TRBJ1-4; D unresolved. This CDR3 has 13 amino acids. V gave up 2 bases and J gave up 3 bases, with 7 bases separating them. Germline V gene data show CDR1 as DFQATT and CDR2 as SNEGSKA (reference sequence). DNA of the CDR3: TGCAGTGCTAGAAGGGAAGCTAATGAAAAACTGTTTTTT. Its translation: CSARREANEKLFF.

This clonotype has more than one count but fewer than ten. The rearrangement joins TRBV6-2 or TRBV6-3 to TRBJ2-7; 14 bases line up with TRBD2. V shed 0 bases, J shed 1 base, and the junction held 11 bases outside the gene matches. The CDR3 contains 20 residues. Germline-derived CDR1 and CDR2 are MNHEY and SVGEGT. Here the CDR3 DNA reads TGTGCCAGCAGTTACTCTGGACTAGCGGGAGGAATCCGAATTTCCTACGAGCAGTACTTC. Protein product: CASSYSGLAGGIRISYEQYF.

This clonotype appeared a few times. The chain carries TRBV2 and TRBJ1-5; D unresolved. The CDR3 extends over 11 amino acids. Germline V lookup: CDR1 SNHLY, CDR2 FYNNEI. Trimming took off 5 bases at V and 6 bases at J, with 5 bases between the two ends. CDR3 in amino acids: CASSPAQPQHF. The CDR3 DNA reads TGTGCCAGCAGTCCAGCTCAGCCCCAGCATTTT.

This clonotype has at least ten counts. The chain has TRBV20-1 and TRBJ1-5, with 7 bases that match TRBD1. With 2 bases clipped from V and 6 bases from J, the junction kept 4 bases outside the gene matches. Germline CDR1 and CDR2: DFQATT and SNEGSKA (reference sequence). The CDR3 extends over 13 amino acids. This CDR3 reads CSARQGVTQPQHF. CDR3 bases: TGCAGTGCTAGACAGGGGGTGACTCAGCCCCAGCATTTT.

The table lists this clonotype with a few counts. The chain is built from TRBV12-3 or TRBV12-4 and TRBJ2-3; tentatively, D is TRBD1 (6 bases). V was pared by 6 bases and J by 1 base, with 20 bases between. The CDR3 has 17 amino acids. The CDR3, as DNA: TGTGCCAGCAGGTCCCTTCCAGGGGTTGGCGGCACAGATACGCAGTATTTT. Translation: CASRSLPGVGGTDTQYF.

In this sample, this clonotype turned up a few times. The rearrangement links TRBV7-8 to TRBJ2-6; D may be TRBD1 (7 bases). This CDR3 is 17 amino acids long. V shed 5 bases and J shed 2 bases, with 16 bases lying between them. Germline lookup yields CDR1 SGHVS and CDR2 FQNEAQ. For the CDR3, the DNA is TGTGCCAGCAGCAGCCGGGGCAGGGGGGCTGGGGCCAACGTCCTGACTTTC. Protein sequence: CASSSRGRGAGANVLTF. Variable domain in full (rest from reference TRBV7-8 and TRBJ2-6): GAGVSQSPRYKVAKRGQDVALRCDPISGHVSLFWYQQALGQGPEFLTYFQNEAQLDKSGLPSDRFFAERPEGSVSTLKIQRTQQEDSAVYLCASSSRGRGAGANVLTFGAGSRLTVL.

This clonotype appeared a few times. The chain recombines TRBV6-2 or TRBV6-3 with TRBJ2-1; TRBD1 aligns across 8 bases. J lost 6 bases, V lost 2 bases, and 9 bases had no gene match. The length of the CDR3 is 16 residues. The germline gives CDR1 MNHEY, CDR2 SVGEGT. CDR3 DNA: TGTGCCAGCAGTTACGTAGGGGACAGGCGATCCAATGAGCAGTTCTTC. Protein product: CASSYVGDRRSNEQFF.

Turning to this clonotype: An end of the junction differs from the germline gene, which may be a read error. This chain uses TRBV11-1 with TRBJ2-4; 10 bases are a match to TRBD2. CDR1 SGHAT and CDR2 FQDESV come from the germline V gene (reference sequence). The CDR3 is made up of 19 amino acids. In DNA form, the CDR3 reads TGCGCCAGCAGCCAAGTTTCGGATAGCGGGAGGATAGCCAAAAACATTCAGTACTTC. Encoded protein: CASSQVSDSGRIAKNIQYF.

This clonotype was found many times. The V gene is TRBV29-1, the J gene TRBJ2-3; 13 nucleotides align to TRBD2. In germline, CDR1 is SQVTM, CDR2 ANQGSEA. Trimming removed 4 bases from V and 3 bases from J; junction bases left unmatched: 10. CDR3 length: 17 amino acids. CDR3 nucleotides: TGCAGCGTTGCTGAGCCGGGACTAGCGGGACTTACAGATACGCAGTATTTT. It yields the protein CSVAEPGLAGLTDTQYF.

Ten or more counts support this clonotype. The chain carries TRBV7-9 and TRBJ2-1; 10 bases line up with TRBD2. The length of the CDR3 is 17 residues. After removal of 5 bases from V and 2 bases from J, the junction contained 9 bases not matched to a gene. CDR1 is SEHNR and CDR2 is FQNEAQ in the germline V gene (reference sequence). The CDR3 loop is CASSGRTSGSTYNEQFF. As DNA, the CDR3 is TGTGCCAGCAGCGGACGGACTAGCGGATCAACCTACAATGAGCAGTTCTTC.

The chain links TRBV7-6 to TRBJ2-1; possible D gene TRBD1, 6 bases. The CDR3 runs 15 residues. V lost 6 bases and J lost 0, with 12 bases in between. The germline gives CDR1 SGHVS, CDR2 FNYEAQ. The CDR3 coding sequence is TGTGCCAGCAGGGCCGGGACATTCTCCTACAATGAGCAGTTCTTC. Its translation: CASRAGTFSYNEQFF.

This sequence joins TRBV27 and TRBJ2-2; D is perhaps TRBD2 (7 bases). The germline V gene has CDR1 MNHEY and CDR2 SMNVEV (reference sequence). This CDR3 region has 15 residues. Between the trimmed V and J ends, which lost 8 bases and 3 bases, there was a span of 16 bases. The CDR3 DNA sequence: TGTGCCAGCCGGGAAGGGGGGGCGTACACCGGGGAGCTGTTTTTT. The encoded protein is CASREGGAYTGELFF.

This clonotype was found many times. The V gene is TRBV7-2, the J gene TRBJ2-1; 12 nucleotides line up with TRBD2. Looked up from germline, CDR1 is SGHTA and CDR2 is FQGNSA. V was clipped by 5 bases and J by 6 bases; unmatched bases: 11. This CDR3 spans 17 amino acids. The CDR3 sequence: CASSPGIELAGGNEQFF. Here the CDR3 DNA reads TGTGCCAGCAGCCCTGGAATAGAACTAGCGGGAGGCAATGAGCAGTTCTTC.

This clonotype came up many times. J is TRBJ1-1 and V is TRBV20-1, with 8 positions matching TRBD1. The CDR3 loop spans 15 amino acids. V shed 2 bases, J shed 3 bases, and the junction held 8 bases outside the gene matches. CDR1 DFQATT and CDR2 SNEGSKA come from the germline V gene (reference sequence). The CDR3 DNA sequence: TGCAGTGCTAGAATTGCCGACAGGGGTCACACTGAAGCTTTCTTT. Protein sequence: CSARIADRGHTEAFF.

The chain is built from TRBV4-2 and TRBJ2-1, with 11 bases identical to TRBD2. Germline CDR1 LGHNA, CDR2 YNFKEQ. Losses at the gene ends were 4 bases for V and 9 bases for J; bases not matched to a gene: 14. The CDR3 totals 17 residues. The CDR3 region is CASSPQAIAGGVGEQFF. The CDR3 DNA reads TGTGCCAGCAGCCCCCAGGCGATAGCGGGAGGGGTGGGTGAGCAGTTCTTC.

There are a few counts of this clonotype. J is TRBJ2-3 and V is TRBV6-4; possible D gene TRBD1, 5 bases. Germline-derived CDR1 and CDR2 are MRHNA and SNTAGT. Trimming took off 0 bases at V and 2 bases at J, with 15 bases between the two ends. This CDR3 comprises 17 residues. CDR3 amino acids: CASSDSRQGGITDTQYF. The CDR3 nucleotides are TGTGCCAGCAGTGACTCGCGGCAGGGCGGCATCACAGATACGCAGTATTTT.

The CDR3 reads CATSRAWGGGRRQPQHF. For the CDR3, the DNA is TGTGCCACCAGCAGAGCTTGGGGAGGGGGCCGCCGTCAGCCCCAGCATTTT. The V call is TRBV15, the J call TRBJ1-5; TRBD1 aligns across 7 bases. Germline CDR1 reads LNHNV; CDR2 reads YYDKDF (reference sequence). CDR3 length: 17 residues. V shed 1 base and J 6 bases; nucleotides not matched to a gene: 12.

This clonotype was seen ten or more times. CDR3 sequence (DNA): TGTGCCAGCAGCTTACCAACCGGACAGGGAAGTAATTCACCCCTCCACTTT. Its protein product is CASSLPTGQGSNSPLHF. V is TRBV7-9 and J is TRBJ1-6, with 8 bases fitting TRBD1. Germline V gene lookup returns CDR1 SEHNR and CDR2 FQNEAQ (reference sequence). The CDR3 is 17 residues long. V gave up 2 bases and J gave up 6 bases; unmatched junction bases: 9.

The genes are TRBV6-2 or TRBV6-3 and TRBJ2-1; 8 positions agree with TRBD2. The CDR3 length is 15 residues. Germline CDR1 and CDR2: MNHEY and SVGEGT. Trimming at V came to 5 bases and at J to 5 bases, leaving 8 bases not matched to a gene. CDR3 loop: CASSPRTSLNNEQFF. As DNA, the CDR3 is TGTGCCAGCAGTCCCCGGACTAGCCTGAACAATGAGCAGTTCTTC.

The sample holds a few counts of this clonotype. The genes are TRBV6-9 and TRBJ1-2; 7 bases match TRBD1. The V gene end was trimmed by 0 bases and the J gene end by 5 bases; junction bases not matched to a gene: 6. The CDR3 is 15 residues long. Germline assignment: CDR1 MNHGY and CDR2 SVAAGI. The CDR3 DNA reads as TGTGCCAGCAGTTATTCCCCGACAGGGTCGTATGGCTACACCTTC. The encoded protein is CASSYSPTGSYGYTF.

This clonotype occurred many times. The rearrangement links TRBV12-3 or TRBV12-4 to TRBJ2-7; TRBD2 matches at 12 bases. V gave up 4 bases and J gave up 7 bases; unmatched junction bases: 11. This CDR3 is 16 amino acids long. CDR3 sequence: CASSYQTSGSDREQYF. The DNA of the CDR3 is TGTGCCAGCAGTTACCAGACTAGCGGGAGTGACCGGGAGCAGTACTTC.

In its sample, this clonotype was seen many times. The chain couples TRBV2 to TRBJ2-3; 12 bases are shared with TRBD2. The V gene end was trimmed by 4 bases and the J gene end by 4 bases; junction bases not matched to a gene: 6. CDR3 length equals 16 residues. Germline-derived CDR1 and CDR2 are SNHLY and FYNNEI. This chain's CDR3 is CASSGLAGVPADTQYF. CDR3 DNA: TGTGCCAGCAGTGGACTAGCGGGAGTCCCCGCAGATACGCAGTATTTT.

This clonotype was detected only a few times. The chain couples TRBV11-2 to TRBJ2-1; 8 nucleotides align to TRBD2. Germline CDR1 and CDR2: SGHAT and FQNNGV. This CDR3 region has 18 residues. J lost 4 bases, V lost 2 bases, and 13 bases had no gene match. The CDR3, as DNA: TGTGCCAGCAGCTTAACCCTCATAACGGGGGGGCAATACAATGAGCAGTTCTTC. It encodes CASSLTLITGGQYNEQFF.

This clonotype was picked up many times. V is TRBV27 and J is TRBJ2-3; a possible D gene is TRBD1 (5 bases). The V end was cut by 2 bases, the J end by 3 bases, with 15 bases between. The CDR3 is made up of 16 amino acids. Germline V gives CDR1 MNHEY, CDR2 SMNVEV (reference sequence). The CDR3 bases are TGTGCCAGCAGTTTACGCAGGGAAGGGTCGACAGATACGCAGTATTTT. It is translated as CASSLRREGSTDTQYF.

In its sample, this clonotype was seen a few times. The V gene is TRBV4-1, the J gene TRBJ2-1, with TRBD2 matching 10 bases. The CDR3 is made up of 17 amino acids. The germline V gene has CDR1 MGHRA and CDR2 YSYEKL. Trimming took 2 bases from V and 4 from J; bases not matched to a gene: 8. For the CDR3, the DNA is TGCGCCAGCAGCCAAAGGAGCGGGAGGGGCAATTACAATGAGCAGTTCTTC. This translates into CASSQRSGRGNYNEQFF.

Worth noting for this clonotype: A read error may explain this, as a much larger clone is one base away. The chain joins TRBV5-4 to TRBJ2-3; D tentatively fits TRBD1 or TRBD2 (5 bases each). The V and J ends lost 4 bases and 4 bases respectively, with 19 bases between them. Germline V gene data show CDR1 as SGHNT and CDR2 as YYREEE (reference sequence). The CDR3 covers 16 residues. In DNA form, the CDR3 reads TGTGCCAGCAGCCCGCGAGGGGAGATCCGCGCAGATACGCAGTATTTT. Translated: CASSPRGEIRADTQYF.

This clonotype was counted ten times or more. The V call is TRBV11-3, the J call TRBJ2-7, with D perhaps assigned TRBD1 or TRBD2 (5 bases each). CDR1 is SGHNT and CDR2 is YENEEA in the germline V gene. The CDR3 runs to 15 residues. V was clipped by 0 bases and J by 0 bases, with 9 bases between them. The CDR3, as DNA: TGTGCCAGCAGCTTAGAAGGGACGTCCTCCTACGAGCAGTACTTC. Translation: CASSLEGTSSYEQYF.